These 15 T cell receptor beta chains were all obtained from the same sample, sequenced in a study of Ad26.COV2.S vaccination and SARS-CoV-2 variants. Treatment reported: roughly 19 received Ad26.COV2.S at low or high dose, single or two shots; about five received placebo; per-sample allocation not given. Material that was analyzed had been drawn on day 63 after the first vaccine or placebo injection. Method: immunoSEQ multiplex PCR; TCRdb's copy keeps in-frame clones and lacks some. The sample gives under 550,000 clones, about nine tenths of which show up once; 9% to 15% is in the top ten. This material consisted of peripheral blood, taken in a trial of Ad26.COV2.S vaccine versus placebo. These TCRs come from a person between 18 and 65 years old who received the Ad26.COV2.S COVID-19 vaccine or a placebo.

V usage is TRBV16 and J usage is TRBJ1-4; a weak D match, TRBD1 (5 bases). Per the germline V gene, CDR1 is KGHSY and CDR2 is FQNENV. V lost 7 bases to trimming and J lost 3 bases, with 12 bases between them. CDR3 size: 14 residues. The CDR3 loop is CASISGRPNEKLFF. CDR3 nucleotide sequence: TGTGCCAGCATCTCAGGGCGGCCTAATGAAAAACTGTTTTTT.

V usage is TRBV9 and J usage is TRBJ2-3; the match to TRBD1 covers 7 bases. The CDR3 loop spans 16 amino acids. Trimming cost V 2 bases and J 1 base; bases outside gene matches: 7. CDR1 is SGDLS and CDR2 is YYNGEE in the germline V gene. The CDR3 loop reads CASSVQTGTGTDTQYF. In nucleotides, the CDR3 is TGTGCCAGCAGCGTCCAGACCGGGACAGGCACAGATACGCAGTATTTT. Using reference TRBV9 and TRBJ2-3 for the parts outside the CDR3, the full variable domain is DSGVTQTPKHLITATGQRVTLRCSPRSGDLSVYWYQQSLDQGLQFLIQYYNGEERAKGNILERFSAQQFPDLHSELNLSSLELGDSALYFCASSVQTGTGTDTQYFGPGTRLTVL.

V and J are TRBV6-2 or TRBV6-3 and TRBJ1-5, with D maybe TRBD1 (6 bases). Trimming took 2 bases from V and 2 from J, leaving 10 bases between them. This CDR3 has 15 residues. CDR1 and CDR2 from the germline V gene are MNHEY and SVGEGT. CDR3 in DNA: TGTGCCAGCAGTTACGGGGGGGCGGGCAATCAGCCCCAGCATTTT. It codes for CASSYGGAGNQPQHF.

This clone was counted only a few times. The chain has TRBV12-3 or TRBV12-4 and TRBJ1-5; TRBD1 is a possible D gene (5 bases). Trimming took 7 bases from V and 4 from J, leaving 11 bases between them. CDR3 length: 13 amino acids. The DNA of the CDR3 is TGTGCCAGCACCTTGGGGCATAATCAGCCCCAGCATTTT. Its translation is CASTLGHNQPQHF.

About this clone: The sample holds other DNA sequences that translate to the same CDR3. The chain recombines TRBV6-5 with TRBJ2-7; weak D call: TRBD2 (6 bases). Trimming removed 0 bases at V and 3 bases at J, with 9 bases between. This CDR3 has 14 amino acids. Germline V gene lookup returns CDR1 MNHEY and CDR2 SVGAGI. The CDR3 loop is CASSYSGGVYEQYF. CDR3 in DNA: TGTGCCAGCAGTTACTCGGGGGGAGTCTACGAGCAGTACTTC.

The genes are TRBV7-9 and TRBJ1-1; D remains ambiguous. V was pared by 1 base and J by 4 bases, with 13 bases between. The germline V gene has CDR1 SEHNR and CDR2 FQNEAQ (reference sequence). The CDR3 runs to 15 residues. The CDR3 region is CASSLDPPSGTEAFF. The DNA of the CDR3 is TGTGCCAGCAGCTTAGATCCTCCTAGTGGCACTGAAGCTTTCTTT.

The rearrangement uses TRBV7-2 and TRBJ2-1, with 13 bases matching TRBD2. CDR1 is SGHTA and CDR2 is FQGNSA in the germline V gene. J lost 0 bases, V lost 4 bases, and 6 bases had no gene match. The CDR3 is 18 amino acids. CDR3 protein: CASSSWTSGRDSYNEQFF. The DNA of the CDR3 is TGTGCCAGCAGCTCATGGACTAGCGGGAGAGACTCCTACAATGAGCAGTTCTTC.

The chain employs TRBV7-2 and TRBJ2-1, with D perhaps assigned TRBD1 or TRBD2 (6 bases each). The length of the CDR3 is 16 residues. From germline, CDR1 is SGHTA and CDR2 FQGNSA. Deletions cut 5 bases from V and 1 base from J, with 15 bases between. CDR3 coding DNA: TGTGCCAGCAGCAACAAAAGGAGGGGGTCCTACAATGAGCAGTTCTTC. It is translated as CASSNKRRGSYNEQFF.

The genes are TRBV10-3 and TRBJ1-2; D is unclear. Germline-derived CDR1 and CDR2 are ENHRY and SYGVKD. Trimming took 1 base from V and 7 from J, leaving 13 bases between them. The CDR3 consists of 14 residues. The CDR3 DNA sequence: TGTGCCATCAGTGAGTTAGCAGGTGCTGGTGGCTACACCTTC. It yields the protein CAISELAGAGGYTF.

The rearrangement links TRBV6-4 to TRBJ2-3; 11 bases are shared with TRBD2. This CDR3 is built from 15 residues. V shed 6 bases and J 4 bases; nucleotides not matched to a gene: 6. The germline V gene has CDR1 MRHNA and CDR2 SNTAGT. CDR3 in DNA: TGTGCCAGCAGCGTGACTAGCGGGAACTCAGATACGCAGTATTTT. Protein product: CASSVTSGNSDTQYF.

This sequence joins TRBV7-9 and TRBJ2-5; TRBD2 agrees at 8 bases. V was pared by 3 bases and J by 5 bases, with 20 bases of the junction left unmatched. The CDR3 runs to 19 residues. Germline V lookup: CDR1 SEHNR, CDR2 FQNEAQ (reference sequence). CDR3 nucleotides: TGTGCCAGCAGCTTGCCACCCATCTTCGACGGGAGGGCCGCCGAGACCCAGTACTTC. It yields the protein CASSLPPIFDGRAAETQYF.

This chain uses TRBV6-1 with TRBJ2-1; D is unresolved. Between the trimmed V and J ends, which lost 1 base and 9 bases, there was a span of 7 bases. CDR1 and CDR2 (germline): MNHNS, SASEGT. The CDR3 totals 12 residues. The CDR3 spells CASSEVNFEQFF. CDR3 nucleotide sequence: TGTGCCAGCAGTGAAGTTAACTTTGAGCAGTTCTTC.

The chain links TRBV6-5 to TRBJ1-5; TRBD1 might be the D (6 bases). Trimming removed 7 bases from V and 7 bases from J, with 14 bases in between. CDR1 is MNHEY and CDR2 is SVGAGI in the germline V gene. CDR3 size: 13 residues. The CDR3 here is CASTTGGLQPQHF. In DNA form, the CDR3 reads TGTGCCAGCACCACGGGGGGGCTACAGCCCCAGCATTTT.

This clone was seen just once. The chain is built from TRBV2 and TRBJ1-5; no clear D gene. Germline loops: CDR1 SNHLY, CDR2 FYNNEI. V was pared by 7 bases and J by 5 bases, with 12 bases between. The CDR3 spans 13 residues. CDR3: CASKFGVYQPQHF. DNA of the CDR3: TGTGCCAGCAAATTTGGGGTTTATCAGCCCCAGCATTTT.

This clone turned up a few times. The chain carries TRBV11-2 and TRBJ1-2; unclear D gene. CDR3 length equals 13 residues. Per germline, CDR1 SGHAT and CDR2 FQNNGV. V lost 3 bases and J 4 bases, leaving 9 bases between the germline ends. In DNA form, the CDR3 reads TGTGCCAGCAGCTTGCAAGAGAGCTATGGCTACACCTTC. Protein product: CASSLQESYGYTF.